This T cell receptor beta chain was identified during a study of post-analysis software for immune sequencing data. Whole-study findings and limits: When compared against controls, multiple sclerosis patients showed significantly lower normalized Chao1 diversity. Patients used a handful of TRBV segments, including TRBV5-6, TRBV5-1 and TRBV20-1, more often than controls.

Sequencing libraries made from TCR beta cDNA carried unique molecular identifiers. There were about 0.85 to 10 million T cells, and about 500,000 cDNA molecules came from them. TCRdb ran MiXCR on the PCR reads and lists one entry per CDR3 protein. The sample has roughly 580,000 distinct CDR3 sequences, roughly 46% seen once; the top ten hold 1.7%. CDR3 size: 14 residues. Germline CDR1 SGHNT, CDR2 YENEEA. This clonotype was observed many times. What it binds is not known. A read error may produce the germline difference seen at one junction end. The genes are TRBV11-3 and TRBJ2-7, with 8 bases lining up with TRBD2. Sequencing was carried out using blood. The receptor was derived from a girl aged 5-17 years with multiple sclerosis. The CDR3 DNA sequence: TGCGCCAGCAGTCGGGAGGGCGGGGACTACGAGCAGTACTTC. This encodes CASSREGGDYEQYF.